One sample yielded the 30 T cell receptor beta chains listed below, sequenced in a study of T cell responses to AZD1222 COVID-19 vaccine. Assay: immunoSEQ multiplex PCR; the TCRdb copy retains only in-frame clones and omits some. The repertoire includes some 160,000 clones, more than 85% of them detected once, and approximately 4.7% sits in the top ten. The starting material was peripheral blood, obtained on day 0 of AZD1222 vaccination. These receptors originate from an adult in good health.

The sample holds a few counts of this clone. The J gene is TRBJ2-1, the V gene TRBV5-5; TRBD2 aligns across 13 bases. CDR1 and CDR2 (germline): SGHKS, YYEKEE (reference sequence). V lost 2 bases, J lost 8 bases, and 10 bases stayed unmatched. The CDR3 spans 17 residues. The CDR3 DNA is TGTGCCAGCAGCTTCCCCGGGACTAGCGGGGCCTTTGATGAGCAGTTCTTC. This gives the protein CASSFPGTSGAFDEQFF.

Regarding this clone: Other nucleotide sequences in the sample specify the same CDR3. The rearrangement links TRBV28 to TRBJ1-5; D gene ambiguous. V was trimmed by 6 bases and J by 4 bases, leaving 4 bases between them. The CDR3 runs 11 residues. CDR1 is MDHEN, CDR2 SYDVKM, per germline. As DNA, the CDR3 is TGTGCCAGCAGCCTTAATCAGCCCCAGCATTTT. Its protein is CASSLNQPQHF. The complete variable domain, with remaining parts taken from reference TRBV28 and TRBJ1-5, reads DVKVTQSSRYLVKRTGEKVFLECVQDMDHENMFWYRQDPGLGLRLIYFSYDVKMKEKGDIPEGYSVSREKKERFSLILESASTNQTSMYLCASSLNQPQHFGDGTRLSIL.

The chain links TRBV7-9 to TRBJ2-7; TRBD2 agrees at 9 bases. Germline V lookup: CDR1 SEHNR, CDR2 FQNEAQ (reference sequence). The CDR3 is 13 amino acids. The V and J ends lost 3 bases and 3 bases, in that order; junction bases with no gene match: 0. The CDR3 is CASSLTSGYEQYF. Written as DNA, the CDR3 is TGTGCCAGCAGCTTGACTAGCGGCTACGAGCAGTACTTC.

The chain recombines TRBV7-8 with TRBJ1-4, with TRBD1 identical over 7 bases. The CDR3 has 14 amino acids. The junction had 8 bases not matched to a gene; V was cut back by 6 bases and J by 7 bases. CDR1 is SGHVS and CDR2 is FQNEAQ in the germline V gene. The CDR3 bases are TGTGCCAGCAGGCAAGGGGGCTCGGGTGAAAAACTGTTTTTT. This codes for CASRQGGSGEKLFF.

The gene calls are TRBV19 and TRBJ2-7; 9 bases agree with TRBD2. CDR1 LNHDA and CDR2 SQIVND come from the germline V gene (reference sequence). This CDR3 region has 15 residues. V was pared by 4 bases and J by 3 bases, with 7 bases of the junction left unmatched. CDR3 protein: CASSTQAGGGYEQYF. CDR3 DNA: TGTGCCAGTAGTACTCAAGCGGGAGGAGGCTACGAGCAGTACTTC.

V gene TRBV18 combines with J gene TRBJ2-3, with a tentative D call TRBD2 (6 bases). CDR1 is KGHSH, CDR2 LQKENI, per germline. Deletions cut 2 bases from V and 6 bases from J, with 21 bases between. The length of the CDR3 is 17 residues. The CDR3 region has the DNA TGTGCCAGCTCACCATCTTGGGGGGATCTCGGTGTGGATACGCAGTATTTT. Its translation: CASSPSWGDLGVDTQYF.

There are a few counts of this clone. The rearrangement uses TRBV10-1 and TRBJ2-1; the match to TRBD2 covers 12 bases. The CDR3 runs to 24 residues. Germline values: CDR1 WNHNN, CDR2 SYGVQD (reference sequence). J lost 0 bases, V lost 7 bases, and 28 bases had no gene match. The CDR3 here is CASNRPKGLAGGWGVPSSYNEQFF. As DNA, the CDR3 is TGCGCCAGCAATCGCCCCAAGGGACTAGCGGGTGGATGGGGGGTTCCAAGCTCCTACAATGAGCAGTTCTTC.

The CDR3 nucleotides are TGTGCCTGGAGCCGCCTGGAGAGTGAGCAGTTCTTC. It codes for CAWSRLESEQFF. V is TRBV30 and J is TRBJ2-1; no clear D gene. Trimming took off 3 bases at V and 9 bases at J, with 12 bases between the two ends. Germline CDR1 is GTSNPN and CDR2 is SVGIG (reference sequence). This CDR3 is 12 amino acids long.

This chain's CDR3 is CASYSFLGELFF. Here the CDR3 DNA reads TGTGCCAGCTATTCTTTCCTCGGGGAGCTGTTTTTT. The rearrangement links TRBV12-3 or TRBV12-4 to TRBJ2-2; D is ambiguous. The length of the CDR3 is 12 residues. V was trimmed by 8 bases and J by 7 bases, leaving 11 bases between them.

The DNA for the CDR3 is TGTGCCAGCAGGGACCCAACTAATGAAAAACTGTTTTTT. Residues: CASRDPTNEKLFF. This chain uses TRBV2 with TRBJ1-4, with D unclear. The germline CDR1 and CDR2 sequences are SNHLY and FYNNEI. The CDR3 has 13 amino acids. Trimming removed 6 bases from V and 0 bases from J, with 5 bases in between. The complete variable domain, with remaining parts taken from reference TRBV2 and TRBJ1-4, reads EPEVTQTPSHQVTQMGQEVILRCVPISNHLYFYWYRQILGQKVEFLVSFYNNEISEKSEIFDDQFSVERPDGSNFTLKIRSTKLEDSAMYFCASRDPTNEKLFFGSGTQLSVL.

The J gene is TRBJ1-3, the V gene TRBV18; D remains unclear. This CDR3 spans 15 amino acids. V shed 1 base and J shed 0 bases, with 7 bases lying between them. CDR1 is KGHSH and CDR2 is LQKENI in the germline V gene. This CDR3 reads CASSPLRISGNTIYF. The CDR3 DNA reads as TGTGCCAGCTCACCACTTCGGATCTCTGGAAACACCATATATTTT.

The chain recombines TRBV6-2 or TRBV6-3 with TRBJ2-1; 7 positions agree with TRBD2. The CDR3 consists of 15 residues. CDR1 and CDR2 from the germline V gene are MNHEY and SVGEGT. The J segment lost 7 bases and the V segment lost 5 bases, leaving 11 bases of the junction unmatched. The CDR3 region is CASSRSGTIRNEQFF. CDR3 in DNA: TGTGCCAGCAGTCGCAGCGGGACCATCCGGAATGAGCAGTTCTTC.

The chain uses TRBV7-3 and TRBJ2-1; 12 nucleotides line up with TRBD2. V lost 4 bases to trimming and J lost 2 bases; unmatched junction nucleotides: 12. Germline CDR1 reads SGHTA; CDR2 reads FQGTGA. This CDR3 has 19 amino acids. CDR3 loop: CASSSRPGSSGRAYNEQFF. The CDR3 nucleotides are TGTGCCAGCAGCTCCAGGCCAGGGTCTAGCGGGAGGGCCTACAATGAGCAGTTCTTC.

V gene TRBV7-8 combines with J gene TRBJ1-4; the D is unclear. Germline lookup yields CDR1 SGHVS and CDR2 FQNEAQ. V was pared by 1 base and J by 8 bases, with 17 bases between. CDR3 size: 16 residues. The CDR3 sequence is CASSLGVVYRREKLFF. DNA of the CDR3: TGTGCCAGCAGCTTAGGGGTAGTCTACCGTAGAGAAAAACTGTTTTTT.

This chain joins TRBV6-1 and TRBJ1-1, with 8 bases aligning to TRBD1. The CDR3 extends over 15 amino acids. Unmatched junction bases numbered 7, after V lost 2 bases and J lost 5 bases. The germline V gene encodes CDR1 MNHNS and CDR2 SASEGT. The CDR3 region has the DNA TGTGCCAGCAGTGAATGGACAGGGACTAGAACTGAAGCTTTCTTT. It encodes CASSEWTGTRTEAFF.

The chain recombines TRBV24-1 with TRBJ2-1, with 12 bases aligning to TRBD2. V lost 4 bases and J lost 6; bases outside the gene matches: 6. The germline gives CDR1 KGHDR, CDR2 SFDVKD. The CDR3 spans 16 residues. The CDR3 reads CATSDLTSGRGNEQFF. For the CDR3, the DNA is TGTGCCACCAGTGACCTGACTAGCGGGAGAGGCAATGAGCAGTTCTTC.

This clone was seen only once. The chain recombines TRBV6-5 with TRBJ1-1; D ambiguous. CDR3 length equals 11 residues. Trimming removed 6 bases at V and 8 bases at J, with 10 bases between. The germline V gene encodes CDR1 MNHEY and CDR2 SVGAGI. The CDR3 reads CASRRKQEAFF. The DNA of the CDR3 is TGTGCCAGCAGGCGGAAACAAGAAGCTTTCTTT.

The V call is TRBV3-1 (or the pseudogene TRBV3-2), the J call TRBJ2-7; 7 bases match TRBD1. The CDR3 covers 15 residues. The V gene end was trimmed by 1 base and the J gene end by 2 bases; junction bases not matched to a gene: 5. CDR1 and CDR2 (germline): LGHDT, YNNKEL (reference sequence). The DNA for the CDR3 is TGTGCCAGCAGCCAAGGTCAGGGGGTCCCCTACGAGCAGTACTTC. It translates to CASSQGQGVPYEQYF.

This clone appeared once. The rearrangement links TRBV28 to TRBJ2-5; no definite D call. Germline CDR1 is MDHEN and CDR2 is SYDVKM. The CDR3 contains 12 residues. The ends were cut back, 8 bases at V and 3 bases at J, with 10 bases in the middle. The CDR3 here is CASCSREETQYF. In DNA, the CDR3 is TGTGCCAGCTGTAGCCGGGAAGAGACCCAGTACTTC.

This sequence joins TRBV24-1 and TRBJ2-2; D unresolved. The CDR3 extends over 13 amino acids. Germline V CDR1 and CDR2: KGHDR, SFDVKD. Trimming shortened V by 6 bases and J by 6 bases, and 10 bases separated the two germline ends. CDR3 amino acids: CATSPPAAGELFF. For the CDR3, the DNA is TGTGCCACCAGTCCCCCGGCGGCCGGGGAGCTGTTTTTT.

The chain has TRBV28 and TRBJ1-5, with D hard to call. V was cut by 5 bases and J by 9 bases, with 23 bases left in between. Germline-derived CDR1 and CDR2 are MDHEN and SYDVKM. CDR3 size: 16 residues. The CDR3 is CASSRRKGGLWGPQHF. The CDR3 nucleotides are TGTGCCAGCAGTAGGCGTAAGGGCGGCCTTTGGGGGCCCCAGCATTTT.

For the CDR3, the DNA is TGTGCCAGCGGATTAGCGGGAGGGACGAACACAGATACGCAGTATTTT. It codes for CASGLAGGTNTDTQYF. This chain joins TRBV2 and TRBJ2-3; 11 nucleotides match TRBD2. The ends lost 8 bases at V and 2 bases at J; junction bases unmatched: 9. The CDR3 totals 16 residues. The germline CDR1 and CDR2 sequences are SNHLY and FYNNEI.

The rearrangement uses TRBV5-1 and TRBJ2-1, with 7 bases identical to TRBD1. Germline CDR1 and CDR2: SGHRS and YFSETQ. The trim removed 0 bases at V and 4 bases at J, leaving 4 bases unmatched. This CDR3 has 15 residues. The CDR3 is CASSLEDRPYNEQFF. DNA for the CDR3: TGCGCCAGCAGCTTGGAGGACAGGCCTTACAATGAGCAGTTCTTC.

This chain links TRBV28 with TRBJ2-4; tentatively, D is TRBD2 (6 bases). This CDR3 has 14 amino acids. The ends were cut back, 9 bases at V and 1 base at J, with 13 bases in the middle. Looked up from germline, CDR1 is MDHEN and CDR2 is SYDVKM. The CDR3 nucleotides are TGTGCCAGTGGGGGAGGTCGGGCCAAAAACATTCAGTACTTC. Its protein is CASGGGRAKNIQYF.

The genes are TRBV9 and TRBJ2-7; unclear D gene. The CDR3 is made up of 16 amino acids. Germline V gene data show CDR1 as SGDLS and CDR2 as YYNGEE. V was clipped by 4 bases and J by 4 bases, with 21 bases between them. The CDR3 region is CASSTNHQDGSYEQYF. CDR3 sequence (DNA): TGTGCCAGCAGCACTAATCACCAGGACGGCAGTTACGAGCAGTACTTC.

This chain joins TRBV14 and TRBJ2-7; no clear D gene. This CDR3 has 13 amino acids. V lost 1 base to trimming and J lost 1 base, with 5 bases between them. In germline, CDR1 is SGHDN, CDR2 FVKESK. CDR3 loop: CASSQVGSYEQYF. As DNA, the CDR3 is TGTGCCAGCAGCCAAGTTGGGTCCTACGAGCAGTACTTC.

This chain uses TRBV2 with TRBJ2-7; TRBD2 matches 9 bases. The trim removed 10 bases at V and 6 bases at J, leaving 16 bases unmatched. The CDR3 is 15 residues long. Germline V gene lookup returns CDR1 SNHLY and CDR2 FYNNEI. The CDR3 reads CATRPTSGSPGEQYF. CDR3 coding DNA: TGTGCCACCCGCCCGACTAGCGGATCCCCGGGCGAGCAGTACTTC.

This chain uses TRBV11-2 with TRBJ2-7; tentatively, D is TRBD2 (5 bases). Looked up from germline, CDR1 is SGHAT and CDR2 is FQNNGV. The CDR3 totals 13 residues. V lost 2 bases to trimming and J lost 3 bases, with 8 bases between them. In DNA form, the CDR3 reads TGTGCCAGCAGCTTATGGACTTACTACGAGCAGTACTTC. Its translation: CASSLWTYYEQYF.

This chain connects TRBV27 to TRBJ1-5; D might be TRBD1 (6 bases). V lost 5 bases and J 6 bases, leaving 8 bases between the germline ends. Germline CDR1 reads MNHEY; CDR2 reads SMNVEV (reference sequence). This CDR3 is built from 12 residues. For the CDR3, the DNA is TGTGCCAGCAGTCAACAGGGTCAGCCCCAGCATTTT. This translates into CASSQQGQPQHF.

This chain connects TRBV11-2 to TRBJ1-2; D ambiguous. The CDR3 has 16 residues. Germline CDR1 reads SGHAT; CDR2 reads FQNNGV. This CDR3 is CCPVLGGVPRFYGYTF. CDR3 DNA sequence: TGTTGTCCAGTCCTGGGCGGGGTCCCACGGTTCTATGGCTACACCTTC.